A single T cell receptor (beta chain) is shown here with its context. Its antigen is as yet unknown. Trimming shortened V by 5 bases and J by 4 bases, and 16 bases separated the two germline ends. This CDR3 is 15 amino acids long. Germline V gene sequence: CDR1 MNHEY, CDR2 SVGEGT. This entry belongs to a study of T-cell memory formation after mild COVID-19. About the study: Most TCR clusters belonged to a single donor.

Each CDR3 protein is one row after TCRdb ran MiXCR on the 5' RACE reads. The table lists over 400,000 distinct CDR3 sequences, 20% to 25% of them singletons. Notes on the study in general: CD4+ contracting clones were mainly CM and EM; CD8+ ones, EMRA. Contracting clones from day 15 to 85 had balanced CD4/CD8; later expanders favoured CD4+.

The rearrangement links TRBV6-2 or TRBV6-3 to TRBJ2-3, with D uncertain. The clonotype was recovered from an adult woman who had mild COVID-19 (a few samples of this study predate the infection). Cell type and time point are not known. The sequencing input was PBMCs or a T cell subset sorted from them (not recorded which). The DNA for the CDR3 is TGTGCCAGCAGTGACCCCCTCGAAGGTCCAGATACGCAGTATTTT. Protein product: CASSDPLEGPDTQYF.